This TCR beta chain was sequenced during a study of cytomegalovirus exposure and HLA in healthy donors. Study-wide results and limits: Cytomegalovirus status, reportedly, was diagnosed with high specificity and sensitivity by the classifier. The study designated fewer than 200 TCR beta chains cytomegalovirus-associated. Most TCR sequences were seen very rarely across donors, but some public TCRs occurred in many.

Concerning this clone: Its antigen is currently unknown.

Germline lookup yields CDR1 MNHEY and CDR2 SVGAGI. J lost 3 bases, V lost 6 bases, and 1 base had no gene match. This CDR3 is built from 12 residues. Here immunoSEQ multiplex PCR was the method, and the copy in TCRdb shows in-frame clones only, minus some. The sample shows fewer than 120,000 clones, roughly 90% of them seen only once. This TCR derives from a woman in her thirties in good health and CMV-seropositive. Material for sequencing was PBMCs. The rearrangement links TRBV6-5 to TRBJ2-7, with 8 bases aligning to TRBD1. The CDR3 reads CASSDRGYEQYF. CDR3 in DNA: TGTGCCAGCAGCGACAGGGGCTACGAGCAGTACTTC.